This passage covers 27 T cell receptor beta chains from one sample sequenced in a study of response to subunit inactivated influenza vaccine. TCRdb recomputed calls from the RT-PCR reads with MiXCR, one row per CDR3 protein. The sample has roughly 780,000 distinct CDR3 sequences, approximately 17% seen once. The material was PBMCs from blood, obtained approximately 5 days after vaccination. The origin of the receptors is a man aged 45-65 years who received an inactivated influenza vaccine.

This clonotype appeared a few times. The CDR3 nucleotides are TGCGCCAGCAGCCAAGATCAGGGGCTTCGGAAGACCCAGTACTTC. Its translation is CASSQDQGLRKTQYF. The chain couples TRBV4-1 to TRBJ2-5, with D possibly TRBD1 on 6 matching bases. The V and J ends lost 0 bases and 6 bases respectively, with 14 bases between them. Germline loops: CDR1 MGHRA, CDR2 YSYEKL. The CDR3 is made up of 15 amino acids.

The chain is built from TRBV5-1 and TRBJ2-3; a weak D match, TRBD1 (6 bases). CDR3 size: 14 residues. CDR1 SGHRS and CDR2 YFSETQ come from the germline V gene. V shed 0 bases and J shed 4 bases, with 9 bases lying between them. The CDR3 is CASSLAGHSDTQYF. The CDR3 DNA reads TGCGCCAGCAGCTTGGCGGGACACTCAGATACGCAGTATTTT.

This chain uses TRBV7-2 with TRBJ2-2; no definite D call. This CDR3 is 12 amino acids long. Trimming took 4 bases from V and 9 from J, leaving 9 bases between them. The germline V gene has CDR1 SGHTA and CDR2 FQGNSA. This CDR3 is CASSSPGRELFF. CDR3 sequence (DNA): TGTGCCAGCAGCTCCCCCGGCCGGGAGCTGTTTTTT.

This clonotype was counted only a few times. The CDR3 spells CASSTRQGAYNEQFF. CDR3 bases: TGTGCCAGCAGCACCCGACAGGGCGCCTACAATGAGCAGTTCTTC. The chain carries TRBV5-5 and TRBJ2-1; 7 nucleotides agree with TRBD1. The J segment lost 2 bases and the V segment lost 4 bases, leaving 6 bases of the junction unmatched. Per germline, CDR1 SGHKS and CDR2 YYEKEE (reference sequence). This CDR3 comprises 15 residues.

The rearrangement uses TRBV5-1 and TRBJ2-7; TRBD1 matches at 8 bases. The trim removed 3 bases at V and 6 bases at J, leaving 11 bases unmatched. The V gene's germline CDR1 is SGHRS and CDR2 YFSETQ. The CDR3 is 15 amino acids. In nucleotides, the CDR3 is TGCGCCAGCAGCTGGGTGGACAGGGAAAGAGGCGAGCAGTACTTC. Its protein is CASSWVDRERGEQYF.

The rearrangement joins TRBV20-1 to TRBJ1-1, with 7 bases fitting TRBD1. The trim removed 5 bases at V and 2 bases at J, leaving 11 bases unmatched. The V gene's germline CDR1 is DFQATT and CDR2 SNEGSKA (reference sequence). The CDR3 length is 15 residues. The CDR3: CSAYRGGSSNTEAFF. DNA of the CDR3: TGCAGTGCTTACAGGGGAGGTTCGTCAAACACTGAAGCTTTCTTT.

This clonotype has more than one count but fewer than ten. DNA of the CDR3: TGCAGCGGAGAGCGGGGGGGCCCATCTGAGCAGTTCTTC. This translates into CSGERGGPSEQFF. The chain uses TRBV29-1 and TRBJ2-1; 10 bases map to TRBD2. This CDR3 is built from 13 residues. The trim removed 7 bases at V and 9 bases at J, leaving 9 bases unmatched. CDR1 is SQVTM and CDR2 is ANQGSEA in the germline V gene.

Many counts were recorded for this clonotype. The chain has TRBV5-1 and TRBJ2-1; D is undetermined. The ends were cut back, 0 bases at V and 7 bases at J, with 11 bases in the middle. CDR1 and CDR2 (germline): SGHRS, YFSETQ. CDR3 length equals 14 residues. CDR3 loop: CASSLEGSRNEQFF. The CDR3 DNA follows: TGCGCCAGCAGCTTGGAGGGCAGCCGGAATGAGCAGTTCTTC.

This clonotype has only a few counts. The chain couples TRBV12-3 or TRBV12-4 to TRBJ1-3, with a tentative D call TRBD1 (6 bases). The CDR3 sequence is 14 residues long. V was trimmed by 2 bases and J by 3 bases, leaving 8 bases between them. This CDR3 reads CASSLPRGGNTIYF. The CDR3, as DNA: TGTGCCAGCAGTTTACCCAGGGGTGGAAACACCATATATTTT.

The chain has TRBV7-9 and TRBJ2-1; tentative D call: TRBD2 (5 bases). Germline CDR1 SEHNR, CDR2 FQNEAQ (reference sequence). The CDR3 is made up of 12 amino acids. V lost 5 bases and J lost 8, with 10 bases in between. The CDR3 region has the DNA TGTGCCAGCAGCCGTAGCGTGGATGAGCAGTTCTTC. Amino acid sequence: CASSRSVDEQFF.

The table lists this clonotype with many counts. The J gene is TRBJ1-1, the V gene TRBV12-3 or TRBV12-4; the match to TRBD1 covers 9 bases. The CDR3 contains 11 residues. The J segment lost 9 bases and the V segment lost 8 bases, leaving 4 bases of the junction unmatched. This chain's CDR3 is CASWGTGKAFF. In DNA, the CDR3 is TGTGCCAGCTGGGGGACAGGGAAAGCTTTCTTT.

This clonotype has more than one count but fewer than ten. The chain is built from TRBV4-3 and TRBJ2-3, with D perhaps TRBD2 (7 bases). There are 17 residues in the CDR3. CDR1 and CDR2 (germline): LGHNA, YSLEER. Deletions cut 1 base from V and 6 bases from J, with 20 bases between. The CDR3 DNA reads TGCGCCAGCAGCCAAGGGCGGGGGCAATATTCGGGTGATACGCAGTATTTT. Its protein is CASSQGRGQYSGDTQYF.

This clonotype occurred many times. The V and J genes are TRBV4-1 and TRBJ2-2; D uncertain. This CDR3 is 16 amino acids long. V shed 0 bases and J shed 0 bases, with 8 bases lying between them. The germline gives CDR1 MGHRA, CDR2 YSYEKL. The DNA for the CDR3 is TGCGCCAGCAGCCAAGACTTAGTCCCGAACACCGGGGAGCTGTTTTTT. Its protein is CASSQDLVPNTGELFF.

The chain couples TRBV20-1 to TRBJ2-7; the D gene could be TRBD1 or TRBD2 (5 bases each). CDR3 length equals 15 residues. In germline, CDR1 is DFQATT, CDR2 SNEGSKA (reference sequence). Trimming left V 1 base short and J 4 bases short, with 17 bases between. CDR3 DNA: TGCAGTGCTAGAGTTAAGGGACCGATCAAATACGAGCAGTACTTC. Amino acid sequence: CSARVKGPIKYEQYF.

V is TRBV19 and J is TRBJ1-2; D unresolved. The ends were cut back, 4 bases at V and 3 bases at J, with 9 bases in the middle. The CDR3 sequence is 13 residues long. Germline assignment: CDR1 LNHDA and CDR2 SQIVND (reference sequence). This CDR3 reads CASSRTSDYGYTF. In DNA form, the CDR3 reads TGTGCCAGTAGTAGAACCTCCGACTATGGCTACACCTTC.

This clonotype was seen many times. CDR3 coding DNA: TGTGCCAGCAGCCTAGGGACTTCTAACAATGAGCAGTTCTTC. Protein product: CASSLGTSNNEQFF. This chain uses TRBV4-2 with TRBJ2-1; TRBD2 is a possible D gene (6 bases). Trimming stripped 4 bases from V and 5 bases from J, with 12 bases between. The CDR3 has 14 amino acids. The V gene's germline CDR1 is LGHNA and CDR2 YNFKEQ.

The CDR3: CASSFSPGVLGLVGYEQYF. Here the CDR3 DNA reads TGCGCCAGCAGCTTCTCCCCGGGGGTTCTTGGACTAGTAGGCTACGAGCAGTACTTC. This chain connects TRBV5-1 to TRBJ2-7, with TRBD2 matching 7 bases. CDR1 and CDR2 from the germline V gene are SGHRS and YFSETQ. After removal of 2 bases from V and 3 bases from J, the junction contained 20 bases not matched to a gene. The CDR3 has 19 residues.

This clonotype was found a few times. The CDR3 DNA sequence: TGTGCCAGCTCTGGACTAGCGGGAGTACTGGACACCGGGGAGCTGTTTTTT. This sequence encodes CASSGLAGVLDTGELFF. The V gene is TRBV27, the J gene TRBJ2-2; 13 nucleotides align to TRBD2. The CDR3 consists of 17 residues. The V gene end was trimmed by 8 bases and the J gene end by 3 bases; junction bases not matched to a gene: 9. The germline CDR1 and CDR2 sequences are MNHEY and SMNVEV (reference sequence).

This clonotype occurred once. This chain links TRBV28 with TRBJ2-3; no definite D call. The CDR3 contains 15 residues. The germline gives CDR1 MDHEN, CDR2 SYDVKM. Trimming shortened V by 1 base and J by 1 base, and 9 bases separated the two germline ends. The CDR3 is CASSLYHSRTDTQYF. The CDR3 coding sequence is TGTGCCAGCAGTTTATACCACAGTCGCACAGATACGCAGTATTTT.

The chain joins TRBV2 to TRBJ2-6; D might be TRBD2 (5 bases). The CDR3 totals 14 residues. The germline V and J ends were trimmed by 3 bases and 2 bases, with 5 bases remaining between them. CDR1 is SNHLY, CDR2 FYNNEI, per germline. DNA for the CDR3: TGTGCCAGCAGTGAGAGGGCTGGGGCCAACGTCCTGACTTTC. Its protein is CASSERAGANVLTF.

This chain connects TRBV2 to TRBJ2-1; 13 bases line up with TRBD2. The CDR3 is 14 amino acids. Unmatched junction bases numbered 2, after V lost 6 bases and J lost 6 bases. Germline CDR1 SNHLY, CDR2 FYNNEI. Here the CDR3 DNA reads TGTGCCAGCAGAGGACTAGCGGGAGTCAATGAGCAGTTCTTC. Translating it yields CASRGLAGVNEQFF.

The chain carries TRBV7-2 and TRBJ2-5; 7 nucleotides match TRBD2. V was pared by 5 bases and J by 5 bases, with 14 bases of the junction left unmatched. This CDR3 has 16 residues. Germline CDR1 reads SGHTA; CDR2 reads FQGNSA. The CDR3 region has the DNA TGTGCCAGCAGCACCACCGGGACTATCCCCCAGGAGACCCAGTACTTC. It encodes CASSTTGTIPQETQYF.

V usage is TRBV7-9 and J usage is TRBJ2-7, with unresolved D. CDR1 and CDR2 from the germline V gene are SEHNR and FQNEAQ (reference sequence). This CDR3 spans 11 amino acids. V dropped 1 base and J dropped 12 bases, with 10 bases sitting between them. The CDR3 DNA follows: TGTGCCAGCAGCTTAGGGGCGGATCCGTACTTC. Its translation is CASSLGADPYF. The full variable domain, with the rest looked up from reference TRBV7-9 and TRBJ2-7, is DTGVSQNPRHKITKRGQNVTFRCDPISEHNRLYWYRQTLGQGPEFLTYFQNEAQLEKSRLLSDRFSAERPKGSFSTLEIQRTEQGDSAMYLCASSLGADPYFGPGTRLTVT.

The chain is built from TRBV15 and TRBJ2-5; possibly TRBD1 for D (5 bases). The CDR3 length is 15 residues. Germline loops: CDR1 LNHNV, CDR2 YYDKDF (reference sequence). V lost 0 bases and J lost 4, with 12 bases in between. The CDR3 DNA reads as TGTGCCACCAGCAGAGATCGCCAGGGCGGAGAGACCCAGTACTTC. It specifies CATSRDRQGGETQYF. Filled out from reference TRBV15 and TRBJ2-5, the complete variable domain reads DAMVIQNPRYQVTQFGKPVTLSCSQTLNHNVMYWYQQKSSQAPKLLFHYYDKDFNNEADTPDNFQSRRPNTSFCFLDIRSPGLGDTAMYLCATSRDRQGGETQYFGPGTRLLVL.

This clonotype has at least ten counts. The chain uses TRBV5-1 and TRBJ2-7; 8 bases are a match to TRBD1. This CDR3 comprises 15 residues. The V gene's germline CDR1 is SGHRS and CDR2 YFSETQ. Germline trimming cut 4 bases from V and 2 bases from J; bases unmatched to any gene: 8. Here the CDR3 DNA reads TGCGCCAGCAGCCTCCTAGACAGGGGTACCTACGAGCAGTACTTC. Protein product: CASSLLDRGTYEQYF. The entire variable domain, with the rest obtained from reference TRBV5-1 and TRBJ2-7, is as follows: KAGVTQTPRYLIKTRGQQVTLSCSPISGHRSVSWYQQTPGQGLQFLFEYFSETQRNKGNFPGRFSGRQFSNSRSEMNVSTLELGDSALYLCASSLLDRGTYEQYFGPGTRLTVT.

The chain employs TRBV5-1 and TRBJ2-1; 7 bases are a match to TRBD1. Germline V CDR1 and CDR2: SGHRS, YFSETQ. This CDR3 has 15 residues. The trim removed 0 bases at V and 7 bases at J, leaving 7 bases unmatched. The CDR3 DNA reads as TGCGCCAGCAGCTTGGGACAGGGTTTGGGGAATGAGCAGTTCTTC. Protein product: CASSLGQGLGNEQFF.

This clonotype was seen a handful of times. The chain links TRBV7-2 to TRBJ2-3; D is uncertain. This CDR3 spans 15 amino acids. Germline V gives CDR1 SGHTA, CDR2 FQGNSA. Trimming cost V 1 base and J 4 bases, with 12 bases left between them. The CDR3 DNA sequence: TGTGCCAGCAGCTTAGGACCAAGGTGGGCAGATACGCAGTATTTT. It yields the protein CASSLGPRWADTQYF.